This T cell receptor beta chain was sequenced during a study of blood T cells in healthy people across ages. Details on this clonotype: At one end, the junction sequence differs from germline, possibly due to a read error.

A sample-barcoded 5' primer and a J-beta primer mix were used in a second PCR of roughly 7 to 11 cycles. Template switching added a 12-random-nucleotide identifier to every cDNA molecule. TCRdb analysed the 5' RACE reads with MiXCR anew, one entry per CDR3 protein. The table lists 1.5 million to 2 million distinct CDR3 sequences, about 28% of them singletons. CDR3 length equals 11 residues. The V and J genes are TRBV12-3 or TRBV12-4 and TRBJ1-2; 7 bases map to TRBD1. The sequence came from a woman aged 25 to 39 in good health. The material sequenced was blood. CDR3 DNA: TGTGCCAGCACCCAGGGGGATGGCTTCACCTTC. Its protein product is CASTQGDGFTF.